One and the same sample provided the 30 T cell receptor beta chains below, sequenced in a study of cytomegalovirus exposure and HLA in healthy donors. A multiplex PCR was run with 60 Vbeta primers and 13 Jbeta primers. Assay used: immunoSEQ multiplex PCR; TCRdb lists only in-frame clones, some missing. Of 100,000 to 150,000 clones listed, about 81% are singletons. The sequenced material came from PBMCs. The receptors were gathered from a woman between 25 and 40 years old in good health and CMV-seronegative.

The CDR3 here is CASNNPGQGTDTQYF. The CDR3 bases are TGTGCCAGCAACAACCCTGGACAGGGGACCGATACGCAGTATTTT. This chain uses TRBV5-4 with TRBJ2-3; 9 bases map to TRBD1. The CDR3 has 15 residues. J was trimmed by 6 bases and V by 6 bases; bases with no gene match: 11. Germline V gives CDR1 SGHNT, CDR2 YYREEE (reference sequence).

This clone was recorded a few times. The chain links TRBV7-8 to TRBJ1-5; D is possibly TRBD1 (6 bases). The CDR3 is 13 amino acids. The germline V and J ends were trimmed by 5 bases and 7 bases, with 12 bases remaining between them. In germline, CDR1 is SGHVS, CDR2 FQNEAQ. The CDR3 DNA reads TGTGCCAGCAGCAAGGACAGTGGCCAGCCCCAGCATTTT. This gives the protein CASSKDSGQPQHF.

This chain links TRBV7-9 with TRBJ2-5, with D possibly being TRBD2 (5 bases). CDR1 and CDR2 (germline): SEHNR, FQNEAQ (reference sequence). This CDR3 spans 14 amino acids. V lost 5 bases and J 5 bases, leaving 15 bases between the germline ends. The CDR3 bases are TGTGCCAGCAGCGTAACGCTAGCACCCGAGACCCAGTACTTC. It yields the protein CASSVTLAPETQYF. Filled out from reference TRBV7-9 and TRBJ2-5, the complete variable domain reads DTGVSQNPRHKITKRGQNVTFRCDPISEHNRLYWYRQTLGQGPEFLTYFQNEAQLEKSRLLSDRFSAERPKGSFSTLEIQRTEQGDSAMYLCASSVTLAPETQYFGPGTRLLVL.

This clone has a handful of counts. The rearrangement links TRBV2 to TRBJ2-7; TRBD1 matches at 10 bases. CDR1 SNHLY and CDR2 FYNNEI come from the germline V gene. J gave up 4 bases and V 3 bases, and 3 bases lay outside the gene matches. The CDR3 has 14 amino acids. The CDR3 coding sequence is TGTGCCAGCAGTGATGGACAGGGGGAATACGAGCAGTACTTC. Translated: CASSDGQGEYEQYF. The complete variable domain, with remaining parts taken from reference TRBV2 and TRBJ2-7, reads EPEVTQTPSHQVTQMGQEVILRCVPISNHLYFYWYRQILGQKVEFLVSFYNNEISEKSEIFDDQFSVERPDGSNFTLKIRSTKLEDSAMYFCASSDGQGEYEQYFGPGTRLTVT.

The chain recombines TRBV7-4 with TRBJ1-2, with 11 bases lining up with TRBD1. The CDR3 is 15 residues long. Germline lookup yields CDR1 SGHVT and CDR2 SQSDAQ. The trim removed 5 bases at V and 4 bases at J, leaving 6 bases unmatched. CDR3 nucleotide sequence: TGTGCCAGCAGCCAGGACAGGGGGCGCTTCTATGGCTACACCTTC. Protein: CASSQDRGRFYGYTF.

The CDR3 here is CASSKGHPFYGYTF. The CDR3 DNA reads as TGTGCCAGCAGCAAAGGGCACCCGTTCTATGGCTACACCTTC. V is TRBV21-1 and J is TRBJ1-2; the D call in the table, TRBD1, was not verified against the DNA. TRBV21-1 is reported as a pseudogene. The CDR3 spans 14 residues.

The chain couples TRBV6-5 to TRBJ2-7; possibly TRBD1 for D (5 bases). This CDR3 has 12 residues. Between the trimmed V and J ends, which lost 10 bases and 4 bases, there was a span of 14 bases. CDR1 and CDR2 from the germline V gene are MNHEY and SVGAGI. The chain's CDR3 is CAIGDPSYEQYF. The CDR3 nucleotides are TGTGCCATAGGGGATCCCTCGTACGAGCAGTACTTC.

The chain combines TRBV30 with TRBJ2-2; 11 bases agree with TRBD1. After removal of 2 bases from V and 4 bases from J, the junction contained 6 bases not matched to a gene. The CDR3 extends over 16 amino acids. Per germline, CDR1 GTSNPN and CDR2 SVGIG (reference sequence). CDR3 protein: CAWSHLGTGGTGELFF. CDR3 DNA: TGTGCCTGGAGTCACCTCGGGACAGGGGGCACCGGGGAGCTGTTTTTT.

This clone was seen once. This chain uses TRBV6-5 with TRBJ2-1; perhaps TRBD2 as D (5 bases). Deletions cut 4 bases from V and 4 bases from J, with 5 bases between. CDR3 length: 12 residues. The germline gives CDR1 MNHEY, CDR2 SVGAGI. The CDR3, as DNA: TGTGCCAGCAGTTCGGGATACAATGAGCAGTTCTTC. Residues: CASSSGYNEQFF.

The CDR3 nucleotides read TGTGCCATCAGTGAGTCGGCAGGGGATCAGCCCCAGCATTTT. Translation: CAISESAGDQPQHF. V is TRBV10-3 and J is TRBJ1-5, with D tentatively TRBD1 (6 bases). The CDR3 extends over 14 amino acids. Germline CDR1 reads ENHRY; CDR2 reads SYGVKD. Trimming shortened V by 0 bases and J by 5 bases, and 8 bases separated the two germline ends.

This chain connects TRBV5-6 to TRBJ2-3, with 10 bases lining up with TRBD2. With V trimmed by 2 bases and J by 2 bases, 2 bases remained unmatched. The CDR3 contains 15 residues. Germline values: CDR1 SGHDT, CDR2 YYEEEE. The chain's CDR3 is CASSFLAGVTDTQYF. CDR3 sequence (DNA): TGTGCCAGCAGCTTCCTAGCGGGAGTCACAGATACGCAGTATTTT.

V is TRBV21-1 and J is TRBJ2-7; the table's D call, TRBD2, was not checked against the DNA. TRBV21-1 is described as a pseudogene. CDR3 length: 15 amino acids. CDR3 sequence (DNA): TGTGCCAGCAGCAAAGAGCAGGAGGATGACTACGAGCAGTACTTC. It specifies CASSKEQEDDYEQYF.

The CDR3 is CASSRSLAGAETQYF. CDR3 DNA: TGTGCCAGCAGTCGATCCCTAGCGGGGGCAGAGACCCAGTACTTC. This chain connects TRBV6-5 to TRBJ2-5, with 10 bases lining up with TRBD2. Germline values: CDR1 MNHEY, CDR2 SVGAGI. The V gene end was trimmed by 5 bases and the J gene end by 4 bases; junction bases not matched to a gene: 7. The CDR3 has 15 residues.

This clone occurred a few times. The CDR3 protein is CASSLVWAATEAFF. CDR3 nucleotide sequence: TGTGCCAGCAGCCTGGTCTGGGCAGCCACTGAAGCTTTCTTT. This chain links TRBV5-6 with TRBJ1-1; D is undetermined. CDR3 length equals 14 residues. V lost 4 bases and J lost 4, with 14 bases in between. Germline assignment: CDR1 SGHDT and CDR2 YYEEEE.

V is TRBV30 and J is TRBJ1-5, with TRBD1 matching 10 bases. V gave up 1 base and J gave up 7 bases; unmatched junction bases: 4. Germline V gene lookup returns CDR1 GTSNPN and CDR2 SVGIG (reference sequence). The CDR3 consists of 14 residues. CDR3 region: CAWSGDRGGQPQHF. In DNA form, the CDR3 reads TGTGCCTGGAGTGGGGACAGGGGAGGACAGCCCCAGCATTTT.

This clone has a single count. The gene calls are TRBV29-1 and TRBJ2-7; D is unclear. Germline V gene data show CDR1 as SQVTM and CDR2 as ANQGSEA. There are 14 residues in the CDR3. Trimming took 0 bases from V and 6 from J, leaving 15 bases between them. Here the CDR3 DNA reads TGCAGCGTTGAAGATCCCCACGATCCGGGCGAGCAGTACTTC. Its protein product is CSVEDPHDPGEQYF.

The J gene is TRBJ2-7, the V gene TRBV10-2, with D perhaps matching TRBD2 (5 bases). Per germline, CDR1 WSHSY and CDR2 SAAADI. The CDR3 is made up of 12 amino acids. Between the trimmed V and J ends, which lost 8 bases and 6 bases, there was a span of 14 bases. Here the CDR3 DNA reads TGCGCCAGCCGAAGAGGCGAGGGCGAGCAGTACTTC. Its protein product is CASRRGEGEQYF.

This sequence joins TRBV18 and TRBJ1-1, with TRBD1 matching over 10 bases. From germline, CDR1 is KGHSH and CDR2 LQKENI. The CDR3 length is 14 residues. V lost 5 bases, J lost 4 bases, and 4 bases stayed unmatched. The CDR3 loop is CASSNRTGGTEAFF. For the CDR3, the DNA is TGTGCCAGCTCAAATCGGACAGGGGGCACTGAAGCTTTCTTT. Combining the CDR3 with reference TRBV18 and TRBJ1-1 gives the whole variable domain NAGVMQNPRHLVRRRGQEARLRCSPMKGHSHVYWYRQLPEEGLKFMVYLQKENIIDESGMPKERFSAEFPKEGPSILRIQQVVRGDSAAYFCASSNRTGGTEAFFGQGTRLTVV.

This chain uses TRBV2 with TRBJ2-7; tentatively, D is TRBD2 (5 bases). The CDR3 totals 14 residues. Trimming pared 8 bases from V and 2 bases from J, leaving 16 bases between. CDR1 is SNHLY, CDR2 FYNNEI, per germline. The CDR3 protein is CASFPLTRTYEQYF. Here the CDR3 DNA reads TGTGCCAGCTTCCCGCTAACTAGGACCTACGAGCAGTACTTC.

The chain carries TRBV7-8 and TRBJ2-7; the D gene is possibly TRBD1 (5 bases). Trimming left V 1 base short and J 2 bases short, with 9 bases between. The CDR3 sequence is 14 residues long. Per germline, CDR1 SGHVS and CDR2 FQNEAQ. DNA for the CDR3: TGTGCCAGCAGCTTAGAAACAGGAACCTACGAGCAGTACTTC. Translating it yields CASSLETGTYEQYF.

This rearrangement joins TRBV20-1 to TRBJ1-1, with D perhaps TRBD1 (5 bases). Trimming removed 4 bases at V and 8 bases at J, with 11 bases between. The germline gives CDR1 DFQATT, CDR2 SNEGSKA (reference sequence). The CDR3 length is 11 residues. The CDR3 nucleotides read TGCAGTGCTACACTCGGGGGAGAAGCTTTCTTT. Translated, it gives CSATLGGEAFF.

The rearrangement uses TRBV19 and TRBJ1-3; no definite D call. Germline V CDR1 and CDR2: LNHDA, SQIVND (reference sequence). V lost 4 bases, J lost 4 bases, and 17 bases lay in between. The CDR3 spans 16 residues. CDR3 DNA: TGTGCCAGTAGTACCCTTAGCGTAGGACCCGGAAACACCATATATTTT. It is translated as CASSTLSVGPGNTIYF.

The sample holds a few counts of this clone. Germline and junction disagree at one end, which may indicate a read error. The chain uses TRBV7-7 and TRBJ2-2, with D maybe TRBD2 (6 bases). Germline lookup yields CDR1 SSHAT and CDR2 FNYEAQ (reference sequence). The CDR3 has 15 residues. The CDR3 reads CASSPREANTGELFF. CDR3 bases: TGTGCTAGCAGCCCGAGGGAGGCGAACACCGGGGAGCTGTTTTTT.

This clone was observed at least ten times. This rearrangement joins TRBV27 to TRBJ2-2; TRBD1 matches 11 bases. Germline lookup yields CDR1 MNHEY and CDR2 SMNVEV (reference sequence). With V trimmed by 5 bases and J by 6 bases, 8 bases remained unmatched. This CDR3 is 16 amino acids long. Here the CDR3 DNA reads TGTGCCAGCAGTAAATTGCCGGGACAGGGGGCCGGGGAGCTGTTTTTT. The encoded protein is CASSKLPGQGAGELFF.

This chain joins TRBV27 and TRBJ1-5; D remains ambiguous. The CDR3 extends over 17 amino acids. Germline CDR1 MNHEY, CDR2 SMNVEV (reference sequence). Trimming took off 6 bases at V and 0 bases at J, with 18 bases between the two ends. The CDR3 reads CASSLGPRVYSNQPQHF. Written as DNA, the CDR3 is TGTGCCAGCAGCCTAGGCCCCAGAGTTTATAGCAATCAGCCCCAGCATTTT.

The rearrangement uses TRBV6-1 and TRBJ2-7, with D possibly matching TRBD1 (6 bases). This CDR3 spans 14 amino acids. The germline V and J ends were trimmed by 1 base and 4 bases, with 11 bases remaining between them. Per the germline V gene, CDR1 is MNHNS and CDR2 is SASEGT. The DNA of the CDR3 is TGTGCCAGCAGTGAAGTGGCAGGGGAATACGAGCAGTACTTC. It yields the protein CASSEVAGEYEQYF.

This clone was counted only a few times. The genes are TRBV7-2 and TRBJ2-1, with 12 positions matching TRBD2. Per germline, CDR1 SGHTA and CDR2 FQGNSA. Unmatched junction bases numbered 1, after V lost 1 base and J lost 0 bases. The CDR3 runs to 17 residues. The CDR3 DNA sequence: TGTGCCAGCAGCTTAGGACTAGCGGGAGTCTCCTACAATGAGCAGTTCTTC. Protein: CASSLGLAGVSYNEQFF.

The chain couples TRBV14 to TRBJ1-6; 9 bases agree with TRBD1. CDR3 length: 16 residues. Germline values: CDR1 SGHDN, CDR2 FVKESK. V lost 0 bases, J lost 7 bases, and 4 bases stayed unmatched. CDR3 protein: CASSQEWGQGNSPLHF. CDR3 DNA: TGTGCCAGCAGCCAAGAATGGGGACAGGGCAATTCACCCCTCCACTTT. Full variable domain (outside the CDR3, taken from reference TRBV14 and TRBJ1-6): EAGVTQFPSHSVIEKGQTVTLRCDPISGHDNLYWYRRVMGKEIKFLLHFVKESKQDESGMPNNRFLAERTGGTYSTLKVQPAELEDSGVYFCASSQEWGQGNSPLHFGNGTRLTVT.

This rearrangement joins TRBV5-4 to TRBJ2-1; TRBD2 matches 11 bases. Trimming took 0 bases from V and 7 from J; bases not matched to a gene: 9. CDR1 SGHNT and CDR2 YYREEE come from the germline V gene (reference sequence). This CDR3 comprises 17 residues. The CDR3 spells CASSLGVAGGPGNEQFF. The CDR3 DNA reads as TGTGCCAGCAGCTTGGGGGTAGCGGGGGGGCCGGGGAATGAGCAGTTCTTC.

A few counts support this clone. V gene TRBV5-4 combines with J gene TRBJ1-1; D unclear. The CDR3 runs to 13 residues. Trimming removed 5 bases at V and 1 base at J, with 9 bases between. Germline V gives CDR1 SGHNT, CDR2 YYREEE (reference sequence). This CDR3 is CASRLEENTEAFF. The CDR3 nucleotides read TGTGCCAGCAGACTGGAGGAGAACACTGAAGCTTTCTTT.